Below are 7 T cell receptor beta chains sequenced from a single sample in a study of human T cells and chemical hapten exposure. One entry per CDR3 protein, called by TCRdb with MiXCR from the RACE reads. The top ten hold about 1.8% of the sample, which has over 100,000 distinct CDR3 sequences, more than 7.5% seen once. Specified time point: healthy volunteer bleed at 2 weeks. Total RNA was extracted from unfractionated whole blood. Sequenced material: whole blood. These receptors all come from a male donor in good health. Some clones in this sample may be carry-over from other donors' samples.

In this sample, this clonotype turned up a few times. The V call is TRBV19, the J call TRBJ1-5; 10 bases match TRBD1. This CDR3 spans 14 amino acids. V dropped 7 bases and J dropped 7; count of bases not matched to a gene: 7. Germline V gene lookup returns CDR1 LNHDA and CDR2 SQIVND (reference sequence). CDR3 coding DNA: TGTGCCAGTAACCTCGGGACAGGGGACCAGCCCCAGCATTTT. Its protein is CASNLGTGDQPQHF.

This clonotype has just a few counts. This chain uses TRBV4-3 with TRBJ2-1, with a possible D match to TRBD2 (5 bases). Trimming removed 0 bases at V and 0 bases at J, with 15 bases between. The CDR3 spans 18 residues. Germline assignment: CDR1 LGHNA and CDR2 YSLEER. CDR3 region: CASSQDYGVSISYNEQFF. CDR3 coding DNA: TGCGCCAGCAGCCAAGATTACGGGGTTTCCATCTCCTACAATGAGCAGTTCTTC.

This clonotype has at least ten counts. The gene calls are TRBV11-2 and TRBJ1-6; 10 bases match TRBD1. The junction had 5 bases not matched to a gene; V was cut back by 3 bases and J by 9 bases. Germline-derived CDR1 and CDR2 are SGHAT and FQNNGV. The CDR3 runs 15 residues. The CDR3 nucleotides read TGTGCCAGCAGCTTGCCGACAGGGGGCCTTTCACCCCTCCACTTT. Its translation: CASSLPTGGLSPLHF.

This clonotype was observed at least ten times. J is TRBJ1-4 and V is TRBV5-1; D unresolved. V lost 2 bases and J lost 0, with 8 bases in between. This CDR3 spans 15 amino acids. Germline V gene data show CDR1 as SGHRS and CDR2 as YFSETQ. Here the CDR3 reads CASSFLGSTNEKLFF. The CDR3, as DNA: TGCGCCAGCAGCTTCTTGGGATCAACTAATGAAAAACTGTTTTTT.

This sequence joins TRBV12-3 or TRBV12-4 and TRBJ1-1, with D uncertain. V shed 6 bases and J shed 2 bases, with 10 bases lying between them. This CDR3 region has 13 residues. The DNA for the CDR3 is TGTGCCAGCAGCCCCCAGGCCAACACTGAAGCTTTCTTT. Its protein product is CASSPQANTEAFF.

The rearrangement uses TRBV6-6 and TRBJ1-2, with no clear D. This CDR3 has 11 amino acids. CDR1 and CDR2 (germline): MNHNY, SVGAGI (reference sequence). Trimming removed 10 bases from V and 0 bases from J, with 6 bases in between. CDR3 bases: TGTGCCATAGAAACTAACTATGGCTACACCTTC. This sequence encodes CAIETNYGYTF.

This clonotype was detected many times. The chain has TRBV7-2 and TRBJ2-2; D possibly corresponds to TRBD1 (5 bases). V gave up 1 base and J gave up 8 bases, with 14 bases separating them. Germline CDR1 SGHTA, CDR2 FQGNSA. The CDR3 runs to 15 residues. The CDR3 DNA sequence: TGTGCCAGCAGCTTAGTATCAGGGTCCCAGGGGGAGCTGTTTTTT. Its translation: CASSLVSGSQGELFF.